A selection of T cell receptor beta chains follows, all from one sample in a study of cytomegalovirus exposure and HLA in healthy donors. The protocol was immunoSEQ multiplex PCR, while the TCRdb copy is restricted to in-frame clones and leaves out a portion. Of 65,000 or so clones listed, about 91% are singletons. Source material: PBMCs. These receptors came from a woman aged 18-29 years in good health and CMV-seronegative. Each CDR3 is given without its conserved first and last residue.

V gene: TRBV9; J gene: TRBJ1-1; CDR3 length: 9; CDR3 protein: ASSPQVGAF
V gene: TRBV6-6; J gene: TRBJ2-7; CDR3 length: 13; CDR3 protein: ASSYSTGGTYEQY
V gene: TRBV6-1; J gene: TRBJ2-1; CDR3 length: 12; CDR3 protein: ASWGRSPYNEQF
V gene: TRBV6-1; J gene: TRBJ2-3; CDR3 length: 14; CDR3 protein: ASSDGQYLSGDTQY
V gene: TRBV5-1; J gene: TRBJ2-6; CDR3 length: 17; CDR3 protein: ASSSVGTTPISGANVLT
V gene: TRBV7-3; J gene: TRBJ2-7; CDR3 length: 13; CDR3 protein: ASSLYPSGFYEQY
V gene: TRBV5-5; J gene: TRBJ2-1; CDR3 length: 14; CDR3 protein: ASSLGARGENNEQF
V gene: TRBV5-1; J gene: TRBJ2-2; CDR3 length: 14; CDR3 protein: ASSLDVGAFTGELF
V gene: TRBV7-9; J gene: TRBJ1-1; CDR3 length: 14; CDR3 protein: ASNGNNIRGITEAF
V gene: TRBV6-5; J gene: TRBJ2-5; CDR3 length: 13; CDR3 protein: ASRPRQAGGETQY
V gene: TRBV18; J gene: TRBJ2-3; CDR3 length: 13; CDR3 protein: ASSPPFSEGDTQY
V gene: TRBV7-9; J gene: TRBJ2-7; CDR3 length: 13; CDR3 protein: ASSLASSGNYEQY
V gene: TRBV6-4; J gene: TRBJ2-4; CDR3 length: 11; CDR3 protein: ASSDFRPRVTY
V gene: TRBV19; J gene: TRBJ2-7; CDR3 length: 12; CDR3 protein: ASSSGLASPEQY
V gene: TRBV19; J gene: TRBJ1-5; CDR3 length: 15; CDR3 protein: ASMKYSGGRYKGPQH
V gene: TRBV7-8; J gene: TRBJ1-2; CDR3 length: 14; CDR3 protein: ASSLRFREDNYGYT
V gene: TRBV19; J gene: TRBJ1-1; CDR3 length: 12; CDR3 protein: ASSPGQGRAEAF
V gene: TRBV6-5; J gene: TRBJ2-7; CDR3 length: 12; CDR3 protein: ASTNTGGSVKQY
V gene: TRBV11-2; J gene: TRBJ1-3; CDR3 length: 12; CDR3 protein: ASRTGLSGNTIY
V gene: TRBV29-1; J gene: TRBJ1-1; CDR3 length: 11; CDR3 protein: SARTGLNTEAF
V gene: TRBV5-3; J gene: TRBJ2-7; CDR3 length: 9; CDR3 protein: ARRPGQEQY
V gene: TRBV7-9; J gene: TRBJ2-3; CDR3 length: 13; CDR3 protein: ASSRRVAITDTQY
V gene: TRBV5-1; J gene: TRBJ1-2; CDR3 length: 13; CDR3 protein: ASRLGYDRGAGYT
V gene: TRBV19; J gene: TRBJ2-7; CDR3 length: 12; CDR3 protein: ASGPGGTSYEQY
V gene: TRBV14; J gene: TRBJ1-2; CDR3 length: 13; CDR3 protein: ASSPPGTGLSGYT
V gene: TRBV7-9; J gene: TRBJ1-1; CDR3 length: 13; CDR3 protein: ASSLGTGGDTEAF
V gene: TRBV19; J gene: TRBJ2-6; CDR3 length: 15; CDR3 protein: ASSPGTGNSGANVLT
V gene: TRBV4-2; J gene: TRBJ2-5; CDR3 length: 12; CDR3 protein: ASSQGGGQETQY
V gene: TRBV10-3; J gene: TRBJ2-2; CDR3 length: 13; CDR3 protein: AISGGDRNTGELF
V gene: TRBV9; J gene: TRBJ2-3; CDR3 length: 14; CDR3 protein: ASSVAGVGGTDTQY
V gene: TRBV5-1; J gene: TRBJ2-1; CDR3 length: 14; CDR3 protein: ASSLARREIMKEQF
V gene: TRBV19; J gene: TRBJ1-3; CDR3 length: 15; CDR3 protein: ASSMGRYRGPGNTIY
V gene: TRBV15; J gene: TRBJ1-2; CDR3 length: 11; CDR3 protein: ATSVTGSYGYT
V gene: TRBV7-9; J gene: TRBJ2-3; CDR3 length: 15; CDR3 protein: ASSVSRTGPNSDTQY
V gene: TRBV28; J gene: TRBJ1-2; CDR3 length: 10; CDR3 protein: ASSLVTAGYT
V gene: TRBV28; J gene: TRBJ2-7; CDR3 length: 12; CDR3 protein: ASSRWAGGYEQY
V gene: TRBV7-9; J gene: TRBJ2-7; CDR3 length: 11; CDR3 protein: ASSLNPSAEQY
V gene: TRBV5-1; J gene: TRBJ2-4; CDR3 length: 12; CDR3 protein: ASSFRGGPLGVH
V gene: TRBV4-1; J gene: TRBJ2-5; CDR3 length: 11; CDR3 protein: ASSRSDGETQY
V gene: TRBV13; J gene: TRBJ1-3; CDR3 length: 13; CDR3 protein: ASSDRGALGNTIY
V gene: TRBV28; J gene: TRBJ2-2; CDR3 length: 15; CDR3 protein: ASRLTASGADTGELF
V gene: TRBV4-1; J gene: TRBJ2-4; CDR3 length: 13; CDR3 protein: ASSQEGGPKNIQY
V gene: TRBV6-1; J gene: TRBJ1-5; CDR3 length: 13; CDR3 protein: ASSEWRQGSQPQH
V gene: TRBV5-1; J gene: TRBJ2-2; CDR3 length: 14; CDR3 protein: ASSLGTGANTGELF
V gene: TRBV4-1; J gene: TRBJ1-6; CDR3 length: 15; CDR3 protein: ASSQDWLGQGYSPLH
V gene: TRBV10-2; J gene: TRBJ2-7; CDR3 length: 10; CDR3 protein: ASSGERYKQY
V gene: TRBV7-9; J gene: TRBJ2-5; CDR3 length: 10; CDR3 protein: ASSSSGGTQY
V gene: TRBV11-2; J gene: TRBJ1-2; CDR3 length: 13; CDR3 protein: ASSLDGLARYGYT
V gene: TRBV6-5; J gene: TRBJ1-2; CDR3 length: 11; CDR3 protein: ASTAGQNYGYT
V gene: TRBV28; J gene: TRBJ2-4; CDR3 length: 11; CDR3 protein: ASSLGDRDIQY
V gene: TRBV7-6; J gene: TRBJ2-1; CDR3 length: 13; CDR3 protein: ASSLPGQGVSEQF
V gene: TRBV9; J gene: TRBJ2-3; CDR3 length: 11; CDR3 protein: ASSVRSTDTQY
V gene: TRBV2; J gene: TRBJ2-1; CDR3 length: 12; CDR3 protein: ASSAGTVRNEQF
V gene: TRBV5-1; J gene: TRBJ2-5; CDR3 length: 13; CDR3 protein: ASSSGLDALETQY